Listed below are T cell receptor beta chains from one sample, sequenced in a study of blood T cell repertoires in COVID-19. Here immunoSEQ multiplex PCR was the method, and the copy in TCRdb shows in-frame clones only, minus some. Here the sample spans some 61,000 clones, roughly 88% being singletons. Sequenced material: peripheral blood. All receptors come from a man between 25 and 39 years old with acute or convalescent COVID-19. The CDR3 runs from the conserved cysteine through the conserved F or W. Fields, in order: V gene, D gene, clone size, J gene, CDR3 DNA, CDR3 protein. A D gene is named only where the DNA matches it firmly. The listing skips clone size in some rows; elsewhere it reads once, few, many or a size class.

v_call: TRBV7-2; d_call: TRBD1; clone_size: -; j_call: TRBJ2-2; cdr3_nt: TGTGCCAGCAGCTTAGAGGTGGGGGGACAGGGGATTACCGGGGAGCTGTTTTTT; cdr3_aa: CASSLEVGGQGITGELFF
v_call: TRBV3-1/TRBV3-2; d_call: TRBD1; clone_size: -; j_call: TRBJ1-2; cdr3_nt: TGTGCCAGCAGCCAAAGCAAACAGGGGGGGTCGAACTATGGCTACACCTTC; cdr3_aa: CASSQSKQGGSNYGYTF
v_call: TRBV7-3; d_call: -; clone_size: -; j_call: TRBJ2-3; cdr3_nt: TGTGCCAGCAGCTTGGGTCCTAGCGCCCCGGGGGTTGATACGCAGTATTTT; cdr3_aa: CASSLGPSAPGVDTQYF
v_call: TRBV28; d_call: -; clone_size: -; j_call: TRBJ1-5; cdr3_nt: TGTGCCAGCAGTCAAGCGGGGAGCAATCAGCCCCAGCATTTT; cdr3_aa: CASSQAGSNQPQHF
v_call: TRBV7-9; d_call: -; clone_size: -; j_call: TRBJ1-1; cdr3_nt: TGTGCCAGCAGCTCCGGGAGGAACACTGAAGCTTTCTTT; cdr3_aa: CASSSGRNTEAFF
v_call: TRBV10-1; d_call: -; clone_size: -; j_call: TRBJ2-1; cdr3_nt: TGCGCCAGCAGTGAGAGGAGGGCAGGACTCAATGAGCAGTTCTTC; cdr3_aa: CASSERRAGLNEQFF
v_call: TRBV5-1; d_call: -; clone_size: -; j_call: TRBJ2-2; cdr3_nt: TGCGCCAGCAGCTTTAGGATACAGGGTAACACCGGGGAGCTGTTTTTT; cdr3_aa: CASSFRIQGNTGELFF
v_call: TRBV19; d_call: TRBD1; clone_size: -; j_call: TRBJ1-1; cdr3_nt: TGTGCCAGTAGTATTCACAGACAGGGCACTGAAGCTTTCTTT; cdr3_aa: CASSIHRQGTEAFF
v_call: TRBV6-5; d_call: -; clone_size: -; j_call: TRBJ1-1; cdr3_nt: TGTGCCAGCATTCCCGGGGGGCATAGGGAAGCTTTCTTT; cdr3_aa: CASIPGGHREAFF
v_call: TRBV7-2; d_call: -; clone_size: -; j_call: TRBJ1-3; cdr3_nt: TGTGCCAGCAGCTTCCAAAGCGGAAACACCATATATTTT; cdr3_aa: CASSFQSGNTIYF
v_call: TRBV6-5; d_call: TRBD1; clone_size: -; j_call: TRBJ2-7; cdr3_nt: TGTGCCAGCAGACCAGGGACAGGCCCCTACGAGCAGTACTTC; cdr3_aa: CASRPGTGPYEQYF
v_call: TRBV2; d_call: TRBD2; clone_size: -; j_call: TRBJ2-7; cdr3_nt: TGTGCCAGCAGTGAGCGGCTAGCGGGAAGGAACGAGCAGTACTTC; cdr3_aa: CASSERLAGRNEQYF
v_call: TRBV7-9; d_call: -; clone_size: -; j_call: TRBJ2-1; cdr3_nt: TGTGCCAGCAGCTTAGCGCTCGGGAGACCTGTTGATTCCTACAATGAGCAGTTCTTC; cdr3_aa: CASSLALGRPVDSYNEQFF
v_call: TRBV28; d_call: -; clone_size: -; j_call: TRBJ2-7; cdr3_nt: TGTGCCAGCATCCCCAGGCCCCCGATCTACGAGCAGTACTTC; cdr3_aa: CASIPRPPIYEQYF
v_call: TRBV5-7; d_call: -; clone_size: few; j_call: TRBJ2-1; cdr3_nt: TGTGCCAGCAGCTTGGAAGAAACATCAATGACTGGGCAGTTCTTC; cdr3_aa: CASSLEETSMTGQFF
v_call: TRBV3-1/TRBV3-2; d_call: TRBD2; clone_size: -; j_call: TRBJ2-7; cdr3_nt: TGTGCCAGCAGCCAAGATGTCGGCCCTAGCGGGCTCTACGAGCAGTACTTC; cdr3_aa: CASSQDVGPSGLYEQYF
v_call: TRBV6-5; d_call: -; clone_size: -; j_call: TRBJ2-6; cdr3_nt: TGTGCCAGCAAGGTGAGACATGGGGCCAACGTCCTGACTTTC; cdr3_aa: CASKVRHGANVLTF
v_call: TRBV11-2; d_call: TRBD1; clone_size: -; j_call: TRBJ2-7; cdr3_nt: TGTGCCAGCAGCACTAATTCCGGGACAGGGGGATCCTACGAGCAGTACTTC; cdr3_aa: CASSTNSGTGGSYEQYF
v_call: TRBV10-2; d_call: TRBD2; clone_size: -; j_call: TRBJ2-3; cdr3_nt: TGCGCCACCCGGACTAGCGGGAAGGGGACAGATACGCAGTATTTT; cdr3_aa: CATRTSGKGTDTQYF
v_call: TRBV2; d_call: TRBD2; clone_size: -; j_call: TRBJ2-2; cdr3_nt: TGTGCCAGCAGTGAGAGGCGGGGGGTGCTGTTTTTT; cdr3_aa: CASSERRGVLFF
v_call: TRBV18; d_call: -; clone_size: -; j_call: TRBJ2-3; cdr3_nt: TGTGTCTCAGGGGACGGCACAGATACGCAGTATTTT; cdr3_aa: CVSGDGTDTQYF
v_call: TRBV4-3; d_call: -; clone_size: few; j_call: TRBJ1-2; cdr3_nt: TGCGCCAGCAGCCAAGACGGTATCAGCGGCGGCTACACCTTC; cdr3_aa: CASSQDGISGGYTF
v_call: TRBV20-1; d_call: -; clone_size: -; j_call: TRBJ2-5; cdr3_nt: TGCAGTGCTAGTGTTAGGAGGGAGACCCAGTACTTC; cdr3_aa: CSASVRRETQYF
v_call: TRBV28; d_call: -; clone_size: -; j_call: TRBJ2-7; cdr3_nt: TGTGCCAGCAGTTCCCTTCCCCCCTACGAGCAGTACTTC; cdr3_aa: CASSSLPPYEQYF
v_call: TRBV10-3; d_call: TRBD2; clone_size: -; j_call: TRBJ2-3; cdr3_nt: TGTGCCATCAGCACTAGCGGGGGGTTAGCAGATACGCAGTATTTT; cdr3_aa: CAISTSGGLADTQYF
v_call: TRBV6-5; d_call: TRBD2; clone_size: few; j_call: TRBJ2-3; cdr3_nt: TGTGCCAGCAGTCGACTAGCGGGAGAGGCAGATACGCAGTATTTT; cdr3_aa: CASSRLAGEADTQYF
v_call: TRBV2; d_call: -; clone_size: few; j_call: TRBJ2-1; cdr3_nt: TGTGCCAGCAGGGCCAGAATTTACAATGAGCAGTTCTTC; cdr3_aa: CASRARIYNEQFF
v_call: TRBV10-2; d_call: TRBD2; clone_size: -; j_call: TRBJ2-1; cdr3_nt: TGCGCCAGCAGTGAGATCAGCGGGAGTACCTACAATGAGCAGTTCTTC; cdr3_aa: CASSEISGSTYNEQFF
v_call: TRBV19; d_call: -; clone_size: -; j_call: TRBJ1-5; cdr3_nt: TGTGCCAGTAGCGTACAGATTAGCAATCAGCCCCAGCATTTT; cdr3_aa: CASSVQISNQPQHF
v_call: TRBV4-1; d_call: TRBD2; clone_size: -; j_call: TRBJ2-7; cdr3_nt: TGCGCCAGCAGCCAGTCACTAGCGGTCGAGCAGTACTTC; cdr3_aa: CASSQSLAVEQYF
v_call: TRBV5-6; d_call: TRBD2; clone_size: -; j_call: TRBJ2-3; cdr3_nt: TGTGCCAGCAGCTTTCGGACTAGCGGCACAGATACGCAGTATTTT; cdr3_aa: CASSFRTSGTDTQYF
v_call: TRBV6-2/TRBV6-3; d_call: -; clone_size: few; j_call: TRBJ2-1; cdr3_nt: TGTGCCAGCAGTTACCTGAATGAGCAGTTCTTC; cdr3_aa: CASSYLNEQFF
v_call: TRBV6-5; d_call: -; clone_size: -; j_call: TRBJ2-1; cdr3_nt: TGTGCCAGCAGTTACGGCAGGGGTTCCTACAATGAGCAGTTCTTC; cdr3_aa: CASSYGRGSYNEQFF
v_call: TRBV2; d_call: -; clone_size: -; j_call: TRBJ2-1; cdr3_nt: TGTGCCAGCAGTGTTTCAGGGGAAGGCTCCTACAATGAGCAGTTCTTC; cdr3_aa: CASSVSGEGSYNEQFF
v_call: TRBV7-2; d_call: -; clone_size: -; j_call: TRBJ2-1; cdr3_nt: TGTGCCAGCAGCTTAGATACTAGCCGCAATGAGCAGTTCTTC; cdr3_aa: CASSLDTSRNEQFF
v_call: TRBV7-8; d_call: -; clone_size: few; j_call: TRBJ1-5; cdr3_nt: TGTGCCAGCAGCTTAGTCGAAGGAGCACATAAGCAGCCCCAGCATTTT; cdr3_aa: CASSLVEGAHKQPQHF
v_call: TRBV28; d_call: TRBD1; clone_size: -; j_call: TRBJ2-7; cdr3_nt: TGTGCCACCCAGGGGGCACCCCACGAGCAGTACTTC; cdr3_aa: CATQGAPHEQYF
v_call: TRBV28; d_call: -; clone_size: -; j_call: TRBJ2-5; cdr3_nt: TGTGCCAGCACCTATTGGGGCATTACTCAAGAGACCCAGTACTTC; cdr3_aa: CASTYWGITQETQYF
v_call: TRBV6-5; d_call: TRBD2; clone_size: -; j_call: TRBJ2-3; cdr3_nt: TGTGCCAGCAGCCGGACTAGCGGGACAGATACGCAGTATTTT; cdr3_aa: CASSRTSGTDTQYF
v_call: TRBV6-2/TRBV6-3; d_call: TRBD1; clone_size: -; j_call: TRBJ1-1; cdr3_nt: TGTGCCAGCAGTGTAGGGACAGTTGGTGAAGCTTTCTTT; cdr3_aa: CASSVGTVGEAFF
v_call: TRBV5-4; d_call: TRBD2; clone_size: -; j_call: TRBJ2-7; cdr3_nt: TGTGCCAGCAGCTGGACTAGCGGGGGGCGGTACGAGCAGTACTTC; cdr3_aa: CASSWTSGGRYEQYF
v_call: TRBV19; d_call: -; clone_size: -; j_call: TRBJ1-6; cdr3_nt: TGTGCCAGTAGTACCCACAGGGATTCACCCCTCCACTTT; cdr3_aa: CASSTHRDSPLHF
v_call: TRBV4-3; d_call: TRBD2; clone_size: -; j_call: TRBJ2-1; cdr3_nt: TGCGCCAGCAGTCCCAGTGGAGCGGGACTAGTTTACAATGAGCAGTTCTTC; cdr3_aa: CASSPSGAGLVYNEQFF
v_call: TRBV12-3/TRBV12-4; d_call: -; clone_size: -; j_call: TRBJ1-1; cdr3_nt: TGTGCCAGCAGTTCCGGCAGGGGCACTGAAGCTTTCTTT; cdr3_aa: CASSSGRGTEAFF
v_call: TRBV6-5; d_call: -; clone_size: -; j_call: TRBJ2-5; cdr3_nt: TGTGCCAGCAGTTACGATGGCCGAAGCGTCGGGACCCAGTACTTC; cdr3_aa: CASSYDGRSVGTQYF
v_call: TRBV6-1; d_call: TRBD1; clone_size: -; j_call: TRBJ1-1; cdr3_nt: TGTGCCAGCAGTGAAAGGGACAGGGCCACTGAAGCTTTCTTT; cdr3_aa: CASSERDRATEAFF
v_call: TRBV18; d_call: -; clone_size: -; j_call: TRBJ2-7; cdr3_nt: TGTGCCAGCTCACCACTCACATTGTCCTACGAGCAGTACTTC; cdr3_aa: CASSPLTLSYEQYF
v_call: TRBV7-8; d_call: TRBD1; clone_size: -; j_call: TRBJ2-1; cdr3_nt: TGTGCCAGCAGCCTACATCAGGACAGGGGGCCTTTCAATGAGCAGTTCTTC; cdr3_aa: CASSLHQDRGPFNEQFF